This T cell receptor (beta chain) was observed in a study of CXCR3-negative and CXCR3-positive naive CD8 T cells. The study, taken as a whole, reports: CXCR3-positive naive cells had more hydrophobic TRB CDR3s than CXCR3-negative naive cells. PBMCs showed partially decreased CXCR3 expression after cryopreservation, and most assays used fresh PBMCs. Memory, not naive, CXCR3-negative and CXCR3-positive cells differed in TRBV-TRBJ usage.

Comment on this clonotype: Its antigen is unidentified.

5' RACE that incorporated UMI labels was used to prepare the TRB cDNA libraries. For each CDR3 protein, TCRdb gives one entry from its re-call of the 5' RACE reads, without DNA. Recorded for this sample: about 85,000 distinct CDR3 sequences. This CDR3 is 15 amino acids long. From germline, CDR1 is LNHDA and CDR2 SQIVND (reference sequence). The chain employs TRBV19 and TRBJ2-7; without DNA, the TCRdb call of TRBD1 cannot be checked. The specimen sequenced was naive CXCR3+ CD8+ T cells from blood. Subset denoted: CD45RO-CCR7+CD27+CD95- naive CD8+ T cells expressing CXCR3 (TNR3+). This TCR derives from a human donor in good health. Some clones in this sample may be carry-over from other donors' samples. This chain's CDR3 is CASSPGQGPSYEQYF.